The rows below give T cell receptor beta chains drawn from one sample of a study of blood T cells in healthy people across ages. Each CDR3 protein is one row after TCRdb ran MiXCR on the 5' RACE reads. The sample carries about 580,000 distinct CDR3 sequences, 47% recorded once. Sequencing used blood. These receptors were obtained from a man older than 75 in good health. Each CDR3 is given with its conserved first and last residue. A D gene is named only where the DNA matches it firmly. Clone size is shown for a subset of rows, as once, few, many or a class of expanded clone.

TRBJ2-7 . TRBV20-1 once TGCAGTGCGAGATGGGGTCCAAGGGAGCAGTACTTC CSARWGPREQYF
TRBJ1-4 TRBD1 TRBV29-1 . TGCAGCGTCCTCGACAGGGGGGAAAAACTGTTTTTT CSVLDRGEKLFF
TRBJ2-7 TRBD1 TRBV5-1 . TGCGCCGGCAGCTTGGTGCCCGGGACAGGGACCTACGAGCAGTACTTC CAGSLVPGTGTYEQYF
TRBJ1-5 . TRBV20-1 . TGCAGTGCTAGAGACAAACTCAATCAGCCCCAGCATTTT CSARDKLNQPQHF
TRBJ2-7 TRBD2 TRBV2 . TGTGCCTCCGGGACTAGTGCCTACGAGCAGTACTTC CASGTSAYEQYF
TRBJ2-7 TRBD1 TRBV4-2 . TGTGCCAGCAGCCCATTGGGACAGGGTTATGAGCAGTACTTC CASSPLGQGYEQYF
TRBJ2-1 . TRBV28 . TGTGCCAGCAGTCCCGGGACCCTAGTGGGGCAGTTCTTC CASSPGTLVGQFF
TRBJ2-5 . TRBV28 . TGTGCCAGCAGGGTAGGGTTGAAAGAGACCCAGTACTTC CASRVGLKETQYF
TRBJ2-7 . TRBV11-2 . TGTGCCAGCAGCTTAGCCCCCGGAGCAGTCTACGAGCAGTACTTC CASSLAPGAVYEQYF
TRBJ2-5 . TRBV20-1 . TGCAGTGCCGTTTTCCAAGAGACCCAGTACTTC CSAVFQETQYF
TRBJ2-4 . TRBV29-1 . TGCAGCGTTTGCCCGACTATAGGGGCCAAAAACATTCAGTACTTC CSVCPTIGAKNIQYF
TRBJ1-5 . TRBV7-2 . TGTGCCAGCAGCTTAGGGGGGCGAGGGGATCAGCCCCAGCATTTT CASSLGGRGDQPQHF
TRBJ1-5 . TRBV7-2 . TGTGCCAGCAGCTCGACCGGGACCCTAAATCAGCCCCAGCATTTT CASSSTGTLNQPQHF
TRBJ1-6 . TRBV20-1 . TGCAGTGCTAGAGATCGGCCAGGGGTGTTCGGTTCACCCCTCCACTTT CSARDRPGVFGSPLHF
TRBJ2-1 TRBD1 TRBV20-1 . TGCAGTGCTAGAAACAGGGGGAGCTCCTACAATGAGCAGTTCTTC CSARNRGSSYNEQFF
TRBJ2-5 TRBD2 TRBV10-3 . TGTGCCATCAGCGATAGCGGGACCTCCGAAGAGACCCAGTACTTC CAISDSGTSEETQYF
TRBJ2-7 . TRBV7-2 . TGTGCCATCAGCTTAGGGCATCTTGGCGGTTACGAGCAGTACTTC CAISLGHLGGYEQYF
TRBJ2-1 TRBD1 TRBV7-6 few TGTGCCAGCAGCTTACCCCCCGGGACAGCGAACAATGAGCAGTTCTTC CASSLPPGTANNEQFF
TRBJ2-1 . TRBV5-6 . TGTGCCAGCAACATCCCTCGAGGGCCCTACAATGAGCAGTTCTTC CASNIPRGPYNEQFF
TRBJ2-7 . TRBV29-1 few TGCAGCGTTGAAGAGAGGTACGAGCAGTACTTC CSVEERYEQYF
TRBJ2-1 TRBD2 TRBV7-2 . TGTGCCAGCAGCTTAGTCCTGGGACTAGCGAGTGAGCAGTTCTTC CASSLVLGLASEQFF
TRBJ2-4 . TRBV7-2 . TGTGCCAGCAGCTTACGAGACATTCAGTACTTC CASSLRDIQYF
TRBJ1-1 . TRBV12-3/TRBV12-4 . TGTGCCAGCAGTTTAGTGTCAGGAACTGAAGCTTTCTTT CASSLVSGTEAFF
TRBJ2-7 . TRBV4-3 few TGCGCCAGCAGCCAAGATCTGGGGGGAATTTCCTACGAGCAGTACTTC CASSQDLGGISYEQYF
TRBJ2-7 TRBD2 TRBV5-1 few TGCGCCAGCAGCCCCCTGGTTAGCGGGGAGGTCTACGAGCAGTACTTC CASSPLVSGEVYEQYF
TRBJ2-7 . TRBV7-9 . TGTGCCAGCAGCTTCACAGGTATACTGGACTACGAGCAGTACTTC CASSFTGILDYEQYF
TRBJ2-3 . TRBV5-1 once TGCGCCAGCAGCTTGGGAGAGGGCGGGGTTACTTCAGATACGCAGTATTTT CASSLGEGGVTSDTQYF
TRBJ2-7 TRBD1 TRBV7-3 . TGTGCCAGCAGCTTAAGAGGACAGGACGAGCAGTACTTC CASSLRGQDEQYF
TRBJ2-5 . TRBV7-2 . TGTGCCAGCAGCGTAGGGGGGTCCCAAGAGACCCAGTACTTC CASSVGGSQETQYF
TRBJ2-2 . TRBV9 once TGTGCCAGCAGCCCCCGACACACGAACACCGGGGAGCTGTTTTTT CASSPRHTNTGELFF
TRBJ1-2 . TRBV20-1 . TGCAGTGCCACAGACGGCCGCTATGGCTACACCTTC CSATDGRYGYTF
TRBJ2-1 TRBD2 TRBV6-6 . TGTGCCAGCAGTCCAAAATCACTAGCGGGGGGCTATGAGCAGTTCTTC CASSPKSLAGGYEQFF
TRBJ2-5 . TRBV10-3 few TGTGCCATCAGTGACGTGGCGGGATCGCCAGAGACCCAGTACTTC CAISDVAGSPETQYF
TRBJ2-7 TRBD2 TRBV5-1 . TGCGCCAGCAGTAACAGCGGGGGTACCTACGAGCAGTACTTC CASSNSGGTYEQYF
TRBJ2-1 TRBD2 TRBV5-1 . TGCGCCAGCAGCCTGACTAGCGGGGGGGCCGATGAGCAGTTCTTC CASSLTSGGADEQFF
TRBJ2-3 TRBD2 TRBV7-2 few TGTGCCAGCAGCCCGAGGGGCGGGAGTAACACAGATACGCAGTATTTT CASSPRGGSNTDTQYF
TRBJ2-3 . TRBV10-3 few TGTGCCATCAGTGAGGGGAAGACAGATACGCAGTATTTT CAISEGKTDTQYF
TRBJ1-5 . TRBV20-1 few TGCAGTGCTAAGTTTTCGGTGGGGCAAAATCAGCCCCAGCATTTT CSAKFSVGQNQPQHF
TRBJ2-7 TRBD2 TRBV5-1 few TGCGCCAGCAGCCTTACCGGGGGGGCCTTCAACGAGCAGTACTTC CASSLTGGAFNEQYF
TRBJ2-5 TRBD2 TRBV20-1 . TGCAGTGCTAGAGATCTGGCTAGCGGGCGGCAAGAGACCCAGTACTTC CSARDLASGRQETQYF
TRBJ1-2 . TRBV20-1 . TGCAGTTCGATCCACGGGCGGACGACCGGGGGGGGCTACACCTTC CSSIHGRTTGGGYTF
TRBJ2-1 TRBD1 TRBV11-2 . TGTGCCAGCAGCTTAGTAGGCAGGGTGGGACAGATATACAATGAGCAGTTCTTC CASSLVGRVGQIYNEQFF
TRBJ2-7 TRBD1 TRBV9 few TGTGCCAGCAGCGGGGCCGGGACAGGGGTCTACGAGCAGTACTTC CASSGAGTGVYEQYF
TRBJ1-6 . TRBV20-1 . TGCAGTGCTAGTCGCCCCTCTACCTCCTATAATTCACCCCTCCACTTT CSASRPSTSYNSPLHF
TRBJ2-1 TRBD2 TRBV6-2/TRBV6-3 . TGTGCCAGCAGTTCCTTCCGTAGCGGGGGGTCCAATGAGCAGTTCTTC CASSSFRSGGSNEQFF
TRBJ2-1 . TRBV7-9 few TGTGCCAGCAGCTTATCCCAGGGGTATGAGCAGTTCTTC CASSLSQGYEQFF